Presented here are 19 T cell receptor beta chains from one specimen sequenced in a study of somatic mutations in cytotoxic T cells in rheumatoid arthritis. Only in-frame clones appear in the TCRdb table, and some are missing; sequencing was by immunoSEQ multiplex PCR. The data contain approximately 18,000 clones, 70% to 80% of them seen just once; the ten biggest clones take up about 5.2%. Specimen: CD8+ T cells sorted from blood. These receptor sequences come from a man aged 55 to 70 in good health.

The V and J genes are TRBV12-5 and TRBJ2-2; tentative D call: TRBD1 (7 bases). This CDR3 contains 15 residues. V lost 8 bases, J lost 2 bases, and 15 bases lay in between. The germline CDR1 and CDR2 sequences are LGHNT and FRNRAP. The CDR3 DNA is TGTGCTAGTCGGAGGGGACAGACAAACACCGGGGAGCTGTTTTTT. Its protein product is CASRRGQTNTGELFF.

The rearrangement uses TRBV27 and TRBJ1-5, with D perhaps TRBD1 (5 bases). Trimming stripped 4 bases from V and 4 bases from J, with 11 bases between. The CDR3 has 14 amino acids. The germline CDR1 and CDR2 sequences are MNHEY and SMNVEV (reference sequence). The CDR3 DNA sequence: TGTGCCAGCAGTTCAAAGGGGAGGAATCAGCCCCAGCATTTT. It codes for CASSSKGRNQPQHF.

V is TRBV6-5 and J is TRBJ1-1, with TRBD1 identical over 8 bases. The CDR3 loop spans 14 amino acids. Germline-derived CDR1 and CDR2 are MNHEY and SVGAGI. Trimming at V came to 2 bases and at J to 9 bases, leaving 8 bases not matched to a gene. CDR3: CASSYGQGAAKAFF. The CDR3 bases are TGTGCCAGCAGTTACGGGCAGGGGGCCGCAAAAGCTTTCTTT.

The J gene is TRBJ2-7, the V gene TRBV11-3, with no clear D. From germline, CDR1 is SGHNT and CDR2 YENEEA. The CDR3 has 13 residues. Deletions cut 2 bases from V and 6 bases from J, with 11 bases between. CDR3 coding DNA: TGTGCCAGCAGCTTAAACCACGGTAGCGAGCAGTACTTC. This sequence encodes CASSLNHGSEQYF. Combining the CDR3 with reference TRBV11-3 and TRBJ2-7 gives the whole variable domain EAGVVQSPRYKIIEKKQPVAFWCNPISGHNTLYWYLQNLGQGPELLIRYENEEAVDDSQLPKDRFSAERLKGVDSTLKIQPAELGDSAVYLCASSLNHGSEQYFGPGTRLTVT.

CDR3 nucleotides: TGTGCCAGCAGCTTAGTTATGTCAGGGGGCACAGATACGCAGTATTTT. Translated: CASSLVMSGGTDTQYF. The chain is built from TRBV7-8 and TRBJ2-3; possible D gene TRBD1, 6 bases. Trimming cost V 1 base and J 1 base, with 12 bases left between them. The CDR3 length is 16 residues. Per germline, CDR1 SGHVS and CDR2 FQNEAQ.

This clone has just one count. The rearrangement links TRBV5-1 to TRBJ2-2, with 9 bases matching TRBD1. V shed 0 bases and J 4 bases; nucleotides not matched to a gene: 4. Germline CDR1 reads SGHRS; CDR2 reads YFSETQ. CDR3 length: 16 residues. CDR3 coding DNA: TGCGCCAGCAGCTTGGGGGACAGGGTGGTCACCGGGGAGCTGTTTTTT. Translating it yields CASSLGDRVVTGELFF.

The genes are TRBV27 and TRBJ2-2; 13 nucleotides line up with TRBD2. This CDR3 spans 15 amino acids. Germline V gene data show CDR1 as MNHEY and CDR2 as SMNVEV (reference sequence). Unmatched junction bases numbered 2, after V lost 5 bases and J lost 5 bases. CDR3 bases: TGTGCCAGCAGTCCACTAGCGGGAGGGACCGGGGAGCTGTTTTTT. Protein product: CASSPLAGGTGELFF.

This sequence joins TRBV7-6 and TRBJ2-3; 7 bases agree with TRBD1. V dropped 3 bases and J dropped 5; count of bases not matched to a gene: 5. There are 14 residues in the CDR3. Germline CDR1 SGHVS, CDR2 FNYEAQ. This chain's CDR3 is CASSLTGSKDTQYF. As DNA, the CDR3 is TGTGCCAGCAGCTTGACAGGGAGTAAAGATACGCAGTATTTT.

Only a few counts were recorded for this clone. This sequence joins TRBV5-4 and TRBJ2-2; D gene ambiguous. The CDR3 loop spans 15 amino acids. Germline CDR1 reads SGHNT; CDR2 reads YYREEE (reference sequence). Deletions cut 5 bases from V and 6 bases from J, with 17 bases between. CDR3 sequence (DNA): TGTGCCAGCAGTCTCACCTATGACTTGTCCGGGGAGCTGTTTTTT. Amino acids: CASSLTYDLSGELFF.

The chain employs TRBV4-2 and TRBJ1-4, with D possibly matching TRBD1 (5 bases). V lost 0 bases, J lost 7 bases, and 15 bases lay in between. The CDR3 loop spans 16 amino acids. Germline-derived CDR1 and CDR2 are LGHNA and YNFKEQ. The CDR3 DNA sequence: TGTGCCAGCAGCCAAGATCCGGACCGGGGGGGTGAAAAACTGTTTTTT. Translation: CASSQDPDRGGEKLFF.

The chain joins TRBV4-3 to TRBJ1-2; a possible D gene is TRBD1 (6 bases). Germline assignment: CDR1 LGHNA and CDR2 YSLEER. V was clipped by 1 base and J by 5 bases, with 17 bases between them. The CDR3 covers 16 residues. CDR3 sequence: CASSQGVEGGRYGYTF. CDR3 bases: TGCGCCAGCAGCCAAGGAGTTGAAGGGGGAAGATATGGCTACACCTTC.

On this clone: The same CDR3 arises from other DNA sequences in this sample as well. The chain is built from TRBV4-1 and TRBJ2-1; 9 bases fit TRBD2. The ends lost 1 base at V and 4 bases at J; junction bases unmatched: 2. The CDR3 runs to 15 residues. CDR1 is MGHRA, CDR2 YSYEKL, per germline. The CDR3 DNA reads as TGCGCCAGCAGCCAAGTGGCGGGGGGGTACAATGAGCAGTTCTTC. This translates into CASSQVAGGYNEQFF.

CDR3 in DNA: TGTGCCAGCAGTTACAGGGACAGGGGCGAGCAGTACTTC. Translated: CASSYRDRGEQYF. V gene TRBV6-5 combines with J gene TRBJ2-7, with 10 bases aligning to TRBD1. The ends lost 2 bases at V and 6 bases at J; junction bases unmatched: 1. From germline, CDR1 is MNHEY and CDR2 SVGAGI. This CDR3 has 13 residues.

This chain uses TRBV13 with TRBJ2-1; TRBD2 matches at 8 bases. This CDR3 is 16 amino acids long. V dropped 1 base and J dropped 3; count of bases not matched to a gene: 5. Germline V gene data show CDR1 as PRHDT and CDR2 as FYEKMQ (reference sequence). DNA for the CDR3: TGTGCCAGCAGCTTAGTATTGGCGGGAGGCTACAATGAGCAGTTCTTC. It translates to CASSLVLAGGYNEQFF.

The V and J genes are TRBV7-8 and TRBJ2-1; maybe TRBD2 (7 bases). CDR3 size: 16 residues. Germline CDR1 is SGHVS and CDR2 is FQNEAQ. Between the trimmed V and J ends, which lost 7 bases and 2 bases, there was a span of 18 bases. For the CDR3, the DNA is TGTGCCAGCATCCCATATCGGGGGGCCCCCTACAATGAGCAGTTCTTC. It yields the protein CASIPYRGAPYNEQFF.

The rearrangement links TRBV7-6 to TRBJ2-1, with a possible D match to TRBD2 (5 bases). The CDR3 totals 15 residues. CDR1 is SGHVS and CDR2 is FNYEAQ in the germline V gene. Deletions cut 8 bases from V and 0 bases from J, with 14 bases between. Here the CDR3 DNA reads TGTGCCAGCGGAGACGGGGAAAGCTCCTACAATGAGCAGTTCTTC. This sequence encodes CASGDGESSYNEQFF.

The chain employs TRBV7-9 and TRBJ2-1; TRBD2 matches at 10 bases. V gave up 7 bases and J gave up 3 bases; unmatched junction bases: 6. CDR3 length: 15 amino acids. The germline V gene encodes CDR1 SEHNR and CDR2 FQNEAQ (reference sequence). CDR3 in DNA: TGTGCCAGCACAGCGGGGGGGGAATACTACAATGAGCAGTTCTTC. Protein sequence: CASTAGGEYYNEQFF.

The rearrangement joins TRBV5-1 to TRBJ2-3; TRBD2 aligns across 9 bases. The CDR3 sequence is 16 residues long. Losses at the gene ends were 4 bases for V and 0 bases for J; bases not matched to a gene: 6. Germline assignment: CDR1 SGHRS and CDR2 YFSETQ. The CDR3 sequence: CASSRRLAASTDTQYF. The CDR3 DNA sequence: TGCGCCAGCAGCCGTCGACTAGCGGCTAGCACAGATACGCAGTATTTT. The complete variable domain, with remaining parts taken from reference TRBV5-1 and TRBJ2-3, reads KAGVTQTPRYLIKTRGQQVTLSCSPISGHRSVSWYQQTPGQGLQFLFEYFSETQRNKGNFPGRFSGRQFSNSRSEMNVSTLELGDSALYLCASSRRLAASTDTQYFGPGTRLTVL.

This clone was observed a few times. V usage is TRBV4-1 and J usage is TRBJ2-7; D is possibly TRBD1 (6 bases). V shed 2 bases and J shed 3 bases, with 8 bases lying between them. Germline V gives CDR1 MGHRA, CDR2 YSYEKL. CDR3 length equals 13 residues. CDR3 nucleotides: TGCGCCAGCAGCCAAAGAGGGGGCTACGAGCAGTACTTC. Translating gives CASSQRGGYEQYF.